The source of this TCR beta chain is a study of blood T cell repertoires in COVID-19. Across the study: The United States, Italy and Spain provided the acute and convalescent COVID-19 samples. In each case, the material was cDNA or gDNA derived from T cells, B-cell-depleted T cells, or PBMCs.

The germline V and J ends were trimmed by 2 bases and 9 bases, with 16 bases remaining between them. The CDR3 runs 14 residues. Germline CDR1 reads MNHEY; CDR2 reads SMNVEV (reference sequence). The data were produced by immunoSEQ multiplex PCR, yet TCRdb's version contains in-frame clones alone and is incomplete. This table has 200,000 to 300,000 clones, roughly 85% appearing once. The material sequenced was peripheral blood. The J gene is TRBJ2-5, the V gene TRBV27; possible D gene TRBD1, 6 bases. This receptor was obtained from a man in his fifties with COVID-19, enrolled during active disease. CDR3 sequence (DNA): TGTGCCAGCAGTTTAAGGGACATCTCAAGTCCCCAGTACTTC. This encodes CASSLRDISSPQYF.